The clone carrying this T cell receptor beta chain was observed a handful of times. Its antigen is unknown. This specimen belongs to a study of CD8+ T cells in alopecia areata. Background on the study: Severity scoring for treated patients was based on the percentage of affected scalp area.

The treatment was: oral pan-JAK inhibitor, 5-10 mg twice daily. This CDR3 has 11 amino acids. Germline V CDR1 and CDR2: DFQATT, SNEGSKA (reference sequence). V lost 0 bases and J 9 bases, leaving 6 bases between the germline ends. Study-wide results and caveats: Especially in alopecia totalis/universalis, lesional scalp showed greater clonality than normal scalp did.

cDNA serving as the sequencing template came from extracted, reverse transcribed RNA. Generated by immunoSEQ multiplex PCR, the TCRdb table keeps only in-frame clones and is missing some. The sample consists of about 210,000 clones, 64% of them appearing once. The source material was CD4+ T cells sorted from blood, sampled at week 4, from a patient treated with tofacitinib. The origin of this receptor is a human donor with alopecia areata. This chain links TRBV20-1 with TRBJ2-4; no reliable D call. In DNA form, the CDR3 reads TGCAGTGCTAGAGATCCTCCCATTCAGTACTTC. This gives the protein CSARDPPIQYF.